This T cell receptor (beta chain) was documented in a study of CD8+CD57+ T cells in acquired aplastic anemia listed by TCRdb under 2018. About the investigation overall: Extracted DNA from sorted CD4+ and CD8+ cells averaged approximately 3 ug, ranging from roughly 0.17 to 27.4 ug. CD8+CD57+ expansion was defined as a frequency above the mean frequency observed in healthy subjects.

V is trimmed back by 3 bases and J by 7 bases, and the junction contains 1 base that no gene match accounts for. Taken from the germline V gene, the CDR1 and CDR2 loops are MNHEY and SVGAGI. Including cysteine and phenylalanine, the CDR3 has 12 amino acids. Left in the record is the CDR3 DNA by itself, 36 bases read in frame from the first base. Genomic DNA was used as template for profiling of TCR beta VDJ combinations and CDR3 sequences. An Illumina HiSeq 2000 was used for TCR repertoire sequencing. The published analysis was carried out like this. TRBV/TRBJ rearrangement plots, CDR3 size and DJ length profiles, and Simpson's diversity index were used to evaluate the repertoires. The most abundant DNA sequence in the deep sequencing data was defined as the immunodominant clone. CDR3 amino acid sequences were checked for sharing between subjects and were compared against published repertoires and the VDJdb database. TCRdb reran the public reads through fastp at Q25 and MiXCR, keeping productive beta chains. When rows share a CDR3 protein, they turn into one entry using the most common DNA and genes. V and J calls and clone size were set by TCRdb, not the authors. The sample table shows roughly 61,000 distinct CDR3 sequences, and just over 55% are seen once. The ten largest clones take up roughly 15% of the sample.

Paper-wide results and their limitations: About 29 CD8+ CDR3 sequences were found to be shared between patients and controls, but these sequences appeared to be highly expressed in patients and within the immunodominant clones of the patients. Patients and healthy controls showed no significant difference in CD8+ Simpson's diversity (P=0.060).

This clonotype was counted a single time. What this receptor recognizes is not known. There are no base qualities to consult, and no much larger clone falls within one base. A read on its own is weak evidence. Expansion of CD8+CD57+ cells had been shown by flow cytometry in the patients chosen for sequencing. All patients had severe acquired aplastic anemia diagnosed by International Study of Aplastic Anemia and Agranulocytosis and Camitta criteria. No therapy had been received by the patients at the time of blood sampling. The study deep-sequenced TCR repertoires of sorted CD4+ and CD8+ blood T cells from severe aplastic anemia patients and healthy subjects. Patients were enrolled in the USA under clinicaltrials.gov protocols 00001620, 01623167, 00001397, 00071045, 00081523 and 00961064. Ficoll-Paque density gradient centrifugation was used to isolate peripheral blood mononuclear cells. Before DNA extraction, CD4+ and CD8+ T cells were sorted with FACS or magnetic beads.

The sequence derives from a human donor with aplastic anemia. The sequence joins TRBV6-5 to TRBJ1-1; 8 nucleotides in the junction match TRBD1. The sequencing input was sorted CD4+, CD8+, or CD8+CD57+ T cells (not recorded which) from PBMCs. The nucleotide sequence is given as TGTGCCAGCAGTTATGGACAGGGTGAAGCTTTCTTT. Its protein is CASSYGQGEAFF.